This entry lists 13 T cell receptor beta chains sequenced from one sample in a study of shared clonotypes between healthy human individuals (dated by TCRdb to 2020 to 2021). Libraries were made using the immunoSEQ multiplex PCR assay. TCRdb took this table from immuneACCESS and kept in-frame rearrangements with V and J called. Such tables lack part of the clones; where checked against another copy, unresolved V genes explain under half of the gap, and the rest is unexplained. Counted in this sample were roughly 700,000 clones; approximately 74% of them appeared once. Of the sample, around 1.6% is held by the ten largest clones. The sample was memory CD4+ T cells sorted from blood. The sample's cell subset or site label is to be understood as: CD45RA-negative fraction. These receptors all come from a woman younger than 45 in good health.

The CDR3 coding sequence is TGTGCCAGCAGGACACAAGGGACAACAGATACGCAGTATTTT. It translates to CASRTQGTTDTQYF. The V call is TRBV2, the J call TRBJ2-3; D possibly corresponds to TRBD1 (6 bases). The V and J ends lost 6 bases and 3 bases respectively, with 13 bases between them. This CDR3 comprises 14 residues. Germline CDR1 SNHLY, CDR2 FYNNEI.

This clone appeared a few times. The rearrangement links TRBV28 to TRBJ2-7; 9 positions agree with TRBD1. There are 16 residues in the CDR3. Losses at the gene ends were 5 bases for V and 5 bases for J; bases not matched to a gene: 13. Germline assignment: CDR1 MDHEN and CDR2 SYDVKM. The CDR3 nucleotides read TGTGCCAGCAGTCAATATGGGACAGGGAGGAGGAACGAGCAGTACTTC. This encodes CASSQYGTGRRNEQYF.

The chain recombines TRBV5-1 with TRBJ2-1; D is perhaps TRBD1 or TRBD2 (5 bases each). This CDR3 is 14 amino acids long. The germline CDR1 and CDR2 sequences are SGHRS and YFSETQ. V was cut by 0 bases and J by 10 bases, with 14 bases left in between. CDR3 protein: CASSLAWGRDEQFF. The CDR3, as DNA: TGCGCCAGCAGCTTGGCTTGGGGGAGAGACGAGCAGTTCTTC. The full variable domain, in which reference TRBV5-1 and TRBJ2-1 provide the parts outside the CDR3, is KAGVTQTPRYLIKTRGQQVTLSCSPISGHRSVSWYQQTPGQGLQFLFEYFSETQRNKGNFPGRFSGRQFSNSRSEMNVSTLELGDSALYLCASSLAWGRDEQFFGPGTRLTVL.

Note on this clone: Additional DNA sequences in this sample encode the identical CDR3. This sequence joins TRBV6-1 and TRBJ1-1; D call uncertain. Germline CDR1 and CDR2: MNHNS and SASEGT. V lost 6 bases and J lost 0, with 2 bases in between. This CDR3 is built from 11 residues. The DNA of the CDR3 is TGTGCCAGCAGGATGAACACTGAAGCTTTCTTT. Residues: CASRMNTEAFF.

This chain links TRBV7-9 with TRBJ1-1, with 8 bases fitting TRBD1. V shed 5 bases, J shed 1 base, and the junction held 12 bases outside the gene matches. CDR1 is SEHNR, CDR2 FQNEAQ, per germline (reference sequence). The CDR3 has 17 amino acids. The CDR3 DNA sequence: TGTGCCAGCAGCATGAGTCCAGGGGGCGGGGAGAACACTGAAGCTTTCTTT. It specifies CASSMSPGGGENTEAFF.

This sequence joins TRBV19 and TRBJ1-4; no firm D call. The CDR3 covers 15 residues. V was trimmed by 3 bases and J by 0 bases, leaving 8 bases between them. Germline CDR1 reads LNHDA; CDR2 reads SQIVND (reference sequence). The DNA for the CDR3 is TGTGCCAGTAGTATCTCGGCCGCAACTAATGAAAAACTGTTTTTT. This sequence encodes CASSISAATNEKLFF.

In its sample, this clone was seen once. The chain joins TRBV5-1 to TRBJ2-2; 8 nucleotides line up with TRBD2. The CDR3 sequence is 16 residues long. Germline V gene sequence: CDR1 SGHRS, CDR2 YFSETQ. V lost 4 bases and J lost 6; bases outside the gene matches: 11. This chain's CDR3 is CASSQLAETTPGELFF. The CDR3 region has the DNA TGCGCCAGCAGCCAACTAGCGGAGACTACCCCCGGGGAGCTGTTTTTT.

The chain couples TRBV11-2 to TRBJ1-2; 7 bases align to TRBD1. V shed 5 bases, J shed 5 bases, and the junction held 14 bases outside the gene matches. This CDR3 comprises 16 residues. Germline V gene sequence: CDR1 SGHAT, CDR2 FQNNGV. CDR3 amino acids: CASSLGGQDRSYGYTF. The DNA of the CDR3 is TGTGCCAGCAGCCTAGGCGGACAGGACAGGTCTTATGGCTACACCTTC. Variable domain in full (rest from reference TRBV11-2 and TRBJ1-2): EAGVAQSPRYKIIEKRQSVAFWCNPISGHATLYWYQQILGQGPKLLIQFQNNGVVDDSQLPKDRFSAERLKGVDSTLKIQPAKLEDSAVYLCASSLGGQDRSYGYTFGSGTRLTVV.

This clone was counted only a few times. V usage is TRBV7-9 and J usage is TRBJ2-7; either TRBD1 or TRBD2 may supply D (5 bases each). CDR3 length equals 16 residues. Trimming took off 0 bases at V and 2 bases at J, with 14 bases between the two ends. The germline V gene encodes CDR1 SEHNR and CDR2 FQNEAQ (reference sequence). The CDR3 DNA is TGTGCCAGCAGCTTAGCGCAGGGACGACGAGCCTACGAGCAGTACTTC. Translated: CASSLAQGRRAYEQYF.

CDR3 region: CASSLSQGTEAFF. CDR3 sequence (DNA): TGCGCCAGCAGCTTGAGTCAGGGCACCGAAGCTTTCTTT. The rearrangement joins TRBV5-1 to TRBJ1-1, with D maybe TRBD1 (5 bases). The germline V and J ends were trimmed by 1 base and 8 bases, with 12 bases remaining between them. This CDR3 is built from 13 residues. CDR1 SGHRS and CDR2 YFSETQ come from the germline V gene.

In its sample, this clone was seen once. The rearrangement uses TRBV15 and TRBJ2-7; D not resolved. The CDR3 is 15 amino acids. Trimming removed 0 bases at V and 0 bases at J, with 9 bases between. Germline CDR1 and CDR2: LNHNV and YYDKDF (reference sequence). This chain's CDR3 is CATSRELISSYEQYF. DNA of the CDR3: TGTGCCACCAGCAGAGAACTCATTAGCTCCTACGAGCAGTACTTC.

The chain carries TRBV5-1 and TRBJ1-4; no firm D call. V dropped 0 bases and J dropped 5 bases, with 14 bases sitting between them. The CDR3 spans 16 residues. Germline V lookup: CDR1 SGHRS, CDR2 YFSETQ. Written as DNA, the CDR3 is TGCGCCAGCAGCTTGGGAAGACCGCCCTCCAATGAAAAACTGTTTTTT. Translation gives CASSLGRPPSNEKLFF.

The CDR3 loop is CASSQEQGKAGNTIYF. CDR3 coding DNA: TGCGCCAGCAGCCAAGAACAGGGGAAAGCTGGAAACACCATATATTTT. The chain couples TRBV4-1 to TRBJ1-3, with 7 positions matching TRBD1. CDR1 MGHRA and CDR2 YSYEKL come from the germline V gene. V shed 0 bases and J 2 bases; nucleotides not matched to a gene: 4. CDR3 length: 16 residues.